Below, 20 T cell receptor beta chains from the same sample are listed, as sequenced in a study of technical replicates of blood from a few donors. Only in-frame clones appear in the TCRdb table, and some are missing; sequencing was by immunoSEQ multiplex PCR. This table has almost 90,000 clones, about 94% appearing once. Sequencing was performed on T cells isolated from PBMCs. The receptors were gathered from a human donor in good health.

The chain has TRBV7-8 and TRBJ2-5, with 8 bases that match TRBD1. Germline CDR1 and CDR2: SGHVS and FQNEAQ. V trimming: 9 bases; J trimming: 2 bases; junction bases outside the gene matches: 14. The CDR3 has 16 residues. The chain's CDR3 is CASSFKPGQGQETQYF. In DNA, the CDR3 is TGTGCCAGTTCCTTCAAGCCCGGACAGGGACAAGAGACCCAGTACTTC.

The chain carries TRBV7-2 and TRBJ2-3; TRBD2 aligns across 11 bases. This CDR3 spans 16 amino acids. Germline-derived CDR1 and CDR2 are SGHTA and FQGNSA. The ends lost 5 bases at V and 0 bases at J; junction bases unmatched: 4. The CDR3 bases are TGTGCCAGCAGCCGGCGACTAGCGGGGAGCACAGATACGCAGTATTTT. Encoded protein: CASSRRLAGSTDTQYF.

The rearrangement joins TRBV19 to TRBJ2-7; a possible D gene is TRBD1 (5 bases). Per germline, CDR1 LNHDA and CDR2 SQIVND (reference sequence). V was cut by 3 bases and J by 0 bases, with 15 bases left in between. CDR3 size: 16 residues. The CDR3 DNA is TGTGCCAGTAGTATTAATGGGCAGGGTAACTCCTACGAGCAGTACTTC. It yields the protein CASSINGQGNSYEQYF.

The chain links TRBV6-4 to TRBJ2-1; 10 nucleotides align to TRBD2. CDR1 is MRHNA, CDR2 SNTAGT, per germline. The J segment lost 2 bases and the V segment lost 3 bases, leaving 7 bases of the junction unmatched. CDR3 length: 17 amino acids. Here the CDR3 reads CASSENIAGGTYNEQFF. In DNA form, the CDR3 reads TGTGCCAGCAGTGAAAATATAGCGGGAGGTACCTACAATGAGCAGTTCTTC.

The chain employs TRBV5-1 and TRBJ2-4, with D possibly matching TRBD1 (6 bases). The V and J ends lost 0 bases and 8 bases respectively, with 15 bases between them. The CDR3 is 15 amino acids. Per germline, CDR1 SGHRS and CDR2 YFSETQ. CDR3 bases: TGCGCCAGCAGCTTGGTCGGACAGCCTTACGACATTCAGTACTTC. Encoded protein: CASSLVGQPYDIQYF.

The gene calls are TRBV6-6 and TRBJ1-2, with 10 bases fitting TRBD1. This CDR3 region has 15 residues. V lost 2 bases to trimming and J lost 5 bases; unmatched junction nucleotides: 5. CDR1 is MNHNY, CDR2 SVGAGI, per germline (reference sequence). This CDR3 is CASSYTPGQGYGYTF. The CDR3 nucleotides are TGTGCCAGCAGTTACACTCCGGGACAGGGGTATGGCTACACCTTC.

The J gene is TRBJ1-1, the V gene TRBV6-6; 11 positions agree with TRBD1. After removal of 2 bases from V and 1 base from J, the junction contained 3 bases not matched to a gene. Germline CDR1 reads MNHNY; CDR2 reads SVGAGI (reference sequence). CDR3 length equals 16 residues. CDR3 DNA sequence: TGTGCCAGCAGTTACCCTGGGACAGGGGGGAACACTGAAGCTTTCTTT. Residues: CASSYPGTGGNTEAFF.

The chain joins TRBV11-1 to TRBJ2-5, with TRBD2 matching over 12 bases. Losses at the gene ends were 5 bases for V and 1 base for J; bases not matched to a gene: 5. This CDR3 is built from 16 residues. Germline-derived CDR1 and CDR2 are SGHAT and FQDESV (reference sequence). CDR3 nucleotide sequence: TGTGCCAGCAGCCCCCTAGCGGGAGGGCCCCAAGAGACCCAGTACTTC. This codes for CASSPLAGGPQETQYF. The variable domain in full, completed from reference TRBV11-1 and TRBJ2-5, reads EAEVAQSPRYKITEKSQAVAFWCDPISGHATLYWYRQILGQGPELLVQFQDESVVDDSQLPKDRFSAERLKGVDSTLKIQPAELGDSAMYLCASSPLAGGPQETQYFGPGTRLLVL.

The chain has TRBV29-1 and TRBJ2-7; D call uncertain. Trimming cost V 3 bases and J 7 bases, with 10 bases left between them. Germline CDR1 SQVTM, CDR2 ANQGSEA. The CDR3 is 11 residues long. The CDR3 nucleotides read TGCAGCGTTGACCATTCGCGTGAGCAGTACTTC. This codes for CSVDHSREQYF.

J is TRBJ2-5 and V is TRBV2; 14 bases line up with TRBD2. V shed 6 bases, J shed 1 base, and the junction held 4 bases outside the gene matches. The CDR3 is 16 residues long. Germline V gene data show CDR1 as SNHLY and CDR2 as FYNNEI. The CDR3 spells CASSDGTSGSQETQYF. The CDR3 DNA reads as TGTGCCAGCAGCGATGGGACTAGCGGGAGCCAAGAGACCCAGTACTTC.

This chain links TRBV11-2 with TRBJ2-3; no firm D call. Trimming stripped 1 base from V and 3 bases from J, with 2 bases between. The CDR3 spans 12 residues. The germline V gene has CDR1 SGHAT and CDR2 FQNNGV. CDR3 in amino acids: CASSLATDTQYF. The CDR3 DNA is TGTGCCAGCAGCTTAGCAACAGATACGCAGTATTTT.

This chain links TRBV11-2 with TRBJ1-3, with unresolved D. Trimming shortened V by 5 bases and J by 4 bases, and 18 bases separated the two germline ends. The germline V gene has CDR1 SGHAT and CDR2 FQNNGV. The CDR3 has 16 amino acids. The CDR3 reads CASSLSTILDGNTIYF. Here the CDR3 DNA reads TGTGCCAGCAGCCTCTCCACAATACTAGACGGAAACACCATATATTTT. Supplemented by reference TRBV11-2 and TRBJ1-3, the full variable domain reads EAGVAQSPRYKIIEKRQSVAFWCNPISGHATLYWYQQILGQGPKLLIQFQNNGVVDDSQLPKDRFSAERLKGVDSTLKIQPAKLEDSAVYLCASSLSTILDGNTIYFGEGSWLTVV.

This clone was recorded only once. This rearrangement joins TRBV14 to TRBJ2-1, with 9 nucleotides matching TRBD1. The CDR3 consists of 15 residues. The germline V gene encodes CDR1 SGHDN and CDR2 FVKESK. Trimming removed 4 bases from V and 9 bases from J; junction bases left unmatched: 10. The CDR3 loop is CASSPRYRGHSEQFF. Written as DNA, the CDR3 is TGTGCCAGCAGCCCCCGGTACAGGGGGCACAGTGAGCAGTTCTTC.

This clone is a singleton in its sample. The chain couples TRBV9 to TRBJ2-1; the match to TRBD2 covers 11 bases. This CDR3 comprises 14 residues. The germline CDR1 and CDR2 sequences are SGDLS and YYNGEE. The junction had 6 bases not matched to a gene; V was cut back by 3 bases and J by 10 bases. For the CDR3, the DNA is TGTGCCAGCAGCGCACTAGCGGGGGAAGGGGAGCAGTTCTTC. It specifies CASSALAGEGEQFF.

V is TRBV11-2 and J is TRBJ2-2; TRBD1 might be the D (5 bases). The germline V gene has CDR1 SGHAT and CDR2 FQNNGV. The germline V and J ends were trimmed by 2 bases and 1 base, with 5 bases remaining between them. CDR3 length: 14 residues. The CDR3: CASSLQGNTGELFF. DNA for the CDR3: TGTGCCAGCAGCTTACAGGGGAACACCGGGGAGCTGTTTTTT.

V usage is TRBV28 and J usage is TRBJ1-1, with D tentatively TRBD1 (5 bases). The germline CDR1 and CDR2 sequences are MDHEN and SYDVKM. The CDR3 is made up of 15 amino acids. V gave up 6 bases and J gave up 4 bases, with 18 bases separating them. The CDR3 loop is CASREPRVFGTEAFF. CDR3 DNA sequence: TGTGCCAGCAGAGAACCCAGGGTATTTGGCACTGAAGCTTTCTTT.

In nucleotides, the CDR3 is TGTGCCAGCAGCGTAGCTAGCGAGAGCTCCTACAATGAGCAGTTCTTC. This translates into CASSVASESSYNEQFF. The chain links TRBV9 to TRBJ2-1, with D possibly TRBD2 on 6 matching bases. The V gene lost 0 bases and the J gene lost 0 bases, with 10 bases spanning the gap. CDR1 and CDR2 from the germline V gene are SGDLS and YYNGEE. CDR3 length: 16 residues.

This sequence joins TRBV6-6 and TRBJ1-5; 7 positions match TRBD1. The CDR3 contains 16 residues. Per the germline V gene, CDR1 is MNHNY and CDR2 is SVGAGI (reference sequence). J was trimmed by 0 bases and V by 5 bases; bases with no gene match: 7. CDR3 sequence: CASSPTGTASNQPQHF. Here the CDR3 DNA reads TGTGCCAGCAGTCCCACCGGGACAGCTAGCAATCAGCCCCAGCATTTT.

V gene TRBV27 combines with J gene TRBJ2-1, with 10 bases identical to TRBD2. The CDR3 has 15 amino acids. Germline loops: CDR1 MNHEY, CDR2 SMNVEV (reference sequence). J was trimmed by 6 bases and V by 3 bases; bases with no gene match: 5. CDR3 region: CASSFLAGVSNEQFF. As DNA, the CDR3 is TGTGCCAGCAGTTTCCTAGCGGGAGTCTCCAATGAGCAGTTCTTC.

The CDR3 here is CASSWTDWNTEAFF. CDR3 DNA: TGTGCCAGTAGTTGGACAGACTGGAACACTGAAGCTTTCTTT. This chain links TRBV19 with TRBJ1-1, with a weak D call TRBD1 (6 bases). CDR3 length equals 14 residues. CDR1 and CDR2 from the germline V gene are LNHDA and SQIVND (reference sequence). With 5 bases removed from V and 1 base from J, the gap between germline ends came to 11 bases. The full variable domain, with the rest looked up from reference TRBV19 and TRBJ1-1, is DGGITQSPKYLFRKEGQNVTLSCEQNLNHDAMYWYRQDPGQGLRLIYYSQIVNDFQKGDIAEGYSVSREKKESFPLTVTSAQKNPTAFYLCASSWTDWNTEAFFGQGTRLTVV.